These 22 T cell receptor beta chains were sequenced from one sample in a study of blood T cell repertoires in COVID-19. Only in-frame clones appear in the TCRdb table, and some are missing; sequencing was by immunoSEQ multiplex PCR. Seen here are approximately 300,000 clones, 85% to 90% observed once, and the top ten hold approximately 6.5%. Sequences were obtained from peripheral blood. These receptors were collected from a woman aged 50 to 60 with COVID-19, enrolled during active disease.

CDR3 DNA: TGTGCCAGCAGCCCGCCCAGGGGAGCCAAAAACATTCAGTACTTC. This codes for CASSPPRGAKNIQYF. This chain connects TRBV11-2 to TRBJ2-4; tentative D call: TRBD1 (6 bases). Per the germline V gene, CDR1 is SGHAT and CDR2 is FQNNGV. V lost 5 bases and J 0 bases, leaving 11 bases between the germline ends. This CDR3 comprises 15 residues.

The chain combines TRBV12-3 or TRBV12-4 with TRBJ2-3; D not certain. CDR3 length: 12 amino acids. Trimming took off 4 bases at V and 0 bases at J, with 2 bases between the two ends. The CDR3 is CASSSSTDTQYF. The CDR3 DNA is TGTGCCAGCAGTTCTAGCACAGATACGCAGTATTTT.

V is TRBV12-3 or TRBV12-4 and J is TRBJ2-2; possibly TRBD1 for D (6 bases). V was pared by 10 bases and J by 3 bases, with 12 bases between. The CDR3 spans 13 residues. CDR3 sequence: CAIRTAYTGELFF. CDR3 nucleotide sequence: TGTGCCATCCGGACAGCGTACACCGGGGAGCTGTTTTTT.

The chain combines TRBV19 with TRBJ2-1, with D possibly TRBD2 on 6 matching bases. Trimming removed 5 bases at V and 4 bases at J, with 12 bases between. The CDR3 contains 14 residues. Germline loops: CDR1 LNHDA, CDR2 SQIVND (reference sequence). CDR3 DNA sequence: TGTGCCAGTAGTCCTGCGGGGTCTTACAATGAGCAGTTCTTC. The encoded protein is CASSPAGSYNEQFF.

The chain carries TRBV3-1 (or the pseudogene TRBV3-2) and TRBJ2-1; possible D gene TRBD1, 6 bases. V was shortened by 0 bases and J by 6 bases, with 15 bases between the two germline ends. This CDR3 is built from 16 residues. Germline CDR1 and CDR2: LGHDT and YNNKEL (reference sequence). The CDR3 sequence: CASSQDFTGRGNEQFF. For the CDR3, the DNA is TGTGCCAGCAGCCAAGATTTCACAGGGAGAGGCAATGAGCAGTTCTTC.

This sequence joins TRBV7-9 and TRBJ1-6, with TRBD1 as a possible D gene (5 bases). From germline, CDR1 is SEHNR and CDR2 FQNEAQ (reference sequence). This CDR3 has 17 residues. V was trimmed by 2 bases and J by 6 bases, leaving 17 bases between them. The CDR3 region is CASSLSVGGFRNSPLHF. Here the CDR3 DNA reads TGTGCCAGCAGCTTATCCGTGGGGGGATTCCGTAATTCACCCCTCCACTTT. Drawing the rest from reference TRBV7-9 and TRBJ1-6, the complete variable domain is DTGVSQNPRHKITKRGQNVTFRCDPISEHNRLYWYRQTLGQGPEFLTYFQNEAQLEKSRLLSDRFSAERPKGSFSTLEIQRTEQGDSAMYLCASSLSVGGFRNSPLHFGNGTRLTVT.

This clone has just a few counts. The CDR3 sequence is CASRRTQGGLNTEAFF. CDR3 DNA sequence: TGTGCCAGCAGGCGCACTCAGGGGGGCTTGAACACTGAAGCTTTCTTT. The rearrangement links TRBV4-2 to TRBJ1-1, with 7 positions matching TRBD1. V shed 6 bases, J shed 0 bases, and the junction held 10 bases outside the gene matches. This CDR3 has 16 residues. The germline V gene encodes CDR1 LGHNA and CDR2 YNFKEQ.

The CDR3 loop is CASSSEDTLGADEQFF. CDR3 in DNA: TGTGCCAGCAGTTCCGAAGACACCCTTGGGGCAGATGAGCAGTTCTTC. The V call is TRBV6-2 or TRBV6-3, the J call TRBJ2-1; TRBD1 is a possible D gene (5 bases). CDR1 MNHEY and CDR2 SVGEGT come from the germline V gene. The CDR3 runs 16 residues. V lost 4 bases and J lost 8, with 21 bases in between.

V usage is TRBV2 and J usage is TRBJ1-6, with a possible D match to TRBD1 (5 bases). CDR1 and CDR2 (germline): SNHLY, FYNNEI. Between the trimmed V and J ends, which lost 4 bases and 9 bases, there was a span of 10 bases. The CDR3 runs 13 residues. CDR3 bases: TGTGCCAGCAGTGGGCAGGGACTTTCACCCCTCCACTTT. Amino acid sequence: CASSGQGLSPLHF.

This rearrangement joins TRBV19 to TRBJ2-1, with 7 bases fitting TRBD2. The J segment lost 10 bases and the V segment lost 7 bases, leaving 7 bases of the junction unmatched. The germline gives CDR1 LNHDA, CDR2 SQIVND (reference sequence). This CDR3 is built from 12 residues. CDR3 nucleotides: TGTGCCAGTAACCGGGGGGACGGGGAGCAGTTCTTC. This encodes CASNRGDGEQFF.

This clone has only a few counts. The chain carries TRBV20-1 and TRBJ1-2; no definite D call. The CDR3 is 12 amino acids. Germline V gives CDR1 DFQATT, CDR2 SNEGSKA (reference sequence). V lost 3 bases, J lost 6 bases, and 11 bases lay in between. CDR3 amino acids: CSASTRGDGYTF. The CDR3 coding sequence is TGCAGTGCTAGTACGCGGGGAGATGGCTACACCTTC.

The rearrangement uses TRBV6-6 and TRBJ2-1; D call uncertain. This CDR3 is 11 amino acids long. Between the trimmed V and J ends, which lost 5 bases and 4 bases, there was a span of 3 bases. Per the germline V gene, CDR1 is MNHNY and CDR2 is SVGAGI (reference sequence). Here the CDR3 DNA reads TGTGCCAGCAGTCCTTACAATGAGCAGTTCTTC. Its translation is CASSPYNEQFF.

The CDR3 loop reads CASSPQASKGNTEAFF. The CDR3 DNA follows: TGTGCCAGCAGTCCACAGGCATCGAAGGGCAACACTGAAGCTTTCTTT. The rearrangement uses TRBV27 and TRBJ1-1; D is perhaps TRBD1 (5 bases). Germline loops: CDR1 MNHEY, CDR2 SMNVEV (reference sequence). This CDR3 region has 16 residues. The ends were cut back, 5 bases at V and 2 bases at J, with 18 bases in the middle.

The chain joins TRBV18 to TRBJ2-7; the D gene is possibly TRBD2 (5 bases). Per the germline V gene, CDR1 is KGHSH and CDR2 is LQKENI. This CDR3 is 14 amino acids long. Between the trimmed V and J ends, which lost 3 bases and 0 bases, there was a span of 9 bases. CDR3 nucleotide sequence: TGTGCCAGCTCACCTCTGGACTTCTCCTACGAGCAGTACTTC. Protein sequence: CASSPLDFSYEQYF. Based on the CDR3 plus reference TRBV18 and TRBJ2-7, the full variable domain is NAGVMQNPRHLVRRRGQEARLRCSPMKGHSHVYWYRQLPEEGLKFMVYLQKENIIDESGMPKERFSAEFPKEGPSILRIQQVVRGDSAAYFCASSPLDFSYEQYFGPGTRLTVT.

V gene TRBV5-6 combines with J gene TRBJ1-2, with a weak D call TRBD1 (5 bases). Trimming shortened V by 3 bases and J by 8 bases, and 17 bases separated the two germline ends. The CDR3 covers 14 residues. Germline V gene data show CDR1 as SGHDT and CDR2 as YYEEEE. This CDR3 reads CASSSLTASRGYTF. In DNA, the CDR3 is TGTGCCAGCAGCTCCCTGACAGCCTCCAGGGGCTACACCTTC.

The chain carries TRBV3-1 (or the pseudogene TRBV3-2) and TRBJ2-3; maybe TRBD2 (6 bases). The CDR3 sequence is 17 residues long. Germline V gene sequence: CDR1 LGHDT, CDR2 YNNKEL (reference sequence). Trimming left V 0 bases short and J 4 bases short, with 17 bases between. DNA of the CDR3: TGTGCCAGCAGCCAAGATTTGGCGGGGATAAGGGCAGATACGCAGTATTTT. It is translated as CASSQDLAGIRADTQYF.

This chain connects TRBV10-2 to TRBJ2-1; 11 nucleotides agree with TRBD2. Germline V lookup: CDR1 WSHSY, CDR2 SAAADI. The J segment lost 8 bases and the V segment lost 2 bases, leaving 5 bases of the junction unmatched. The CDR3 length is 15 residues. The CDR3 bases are TGCGCCAGCAGTGAGGTAGCGGGGGGGATGGATGAGCAGTTCTTC. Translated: CASSEVAGGMDEQFF.

The CDR3 region is CASSVSSGSTSYEQYF. In DNA, the CDR3 is TGTGCCAGCAGCGTAAGTAGCGGGAGTACCTCCTACGAGCAGTACTTC. V is TRBV9 and J is TRBJ2-7, with 9 nucleotides matching TRBD2. The CDR3 is 16 amino acids. Per germline, CDR1 SGDLS and CDR2 YYNGEE. J gave up 0 bases and V 1 base, and 5 bases lay outside the gene matches.

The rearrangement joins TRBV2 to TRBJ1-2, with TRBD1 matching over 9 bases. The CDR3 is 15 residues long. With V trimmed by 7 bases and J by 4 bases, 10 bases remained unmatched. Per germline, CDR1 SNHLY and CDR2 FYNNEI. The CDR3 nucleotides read TGTGCCAGCACCCCTTCCGGGACAGGGTCCTATGGCTACACCTTC. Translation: CASTPSGTGSYGYTF.

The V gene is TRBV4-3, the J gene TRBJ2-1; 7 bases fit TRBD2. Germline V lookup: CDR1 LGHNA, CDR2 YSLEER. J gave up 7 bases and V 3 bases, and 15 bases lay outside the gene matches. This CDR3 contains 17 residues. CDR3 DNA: TGCGCCAGCAGCCAGCCAGCTAGCGTGGGAGGGCCTAATGAGCAGTTCTTC. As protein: CASSQPASVGGPNEQFF.

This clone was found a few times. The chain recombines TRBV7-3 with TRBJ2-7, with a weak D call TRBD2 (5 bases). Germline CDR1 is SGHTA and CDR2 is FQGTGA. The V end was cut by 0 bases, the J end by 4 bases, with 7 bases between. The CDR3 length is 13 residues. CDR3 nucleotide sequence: TGTGCCAGCAGCTTAACCCGGGATTACGAGCAGTACTTC. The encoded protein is CASSLTRDYEQYF. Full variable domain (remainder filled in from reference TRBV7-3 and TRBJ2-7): GAGVSQTPSNKVTEKGKYVELRCDPISGHTALYWYRQSLGQGPEFLIYFQGTGAADDSGLPNDRFFAVRPEGSVSTLKIQRTERGDSAVYLCASSLTRDYEQYFGPGTRLTVT.

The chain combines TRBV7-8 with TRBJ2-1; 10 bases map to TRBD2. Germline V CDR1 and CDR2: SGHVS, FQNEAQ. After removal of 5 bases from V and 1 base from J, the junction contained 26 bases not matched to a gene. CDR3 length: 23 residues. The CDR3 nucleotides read TGTGCCAGCAGCCCTCTGTTTGGAACTAGCGGGACAGAATTGGCCAGGTCCTACAATGAGCAGTTCTTC. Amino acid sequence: CASSPLFGTSGTELARSYNEQFF.